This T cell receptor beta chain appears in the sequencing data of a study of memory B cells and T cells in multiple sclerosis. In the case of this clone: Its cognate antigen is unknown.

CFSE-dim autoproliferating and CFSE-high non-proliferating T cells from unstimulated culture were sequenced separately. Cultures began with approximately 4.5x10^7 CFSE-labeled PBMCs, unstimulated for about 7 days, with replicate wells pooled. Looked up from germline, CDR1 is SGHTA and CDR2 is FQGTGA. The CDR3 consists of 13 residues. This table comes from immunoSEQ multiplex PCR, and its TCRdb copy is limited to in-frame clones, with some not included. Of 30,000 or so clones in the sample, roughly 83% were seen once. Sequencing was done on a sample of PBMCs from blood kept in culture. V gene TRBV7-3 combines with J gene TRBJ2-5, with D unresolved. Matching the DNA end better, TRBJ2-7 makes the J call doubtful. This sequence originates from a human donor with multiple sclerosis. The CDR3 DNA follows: TGTGCCAGCAGCTTAGGCAGTGGCTACGAGCAGTACTTC. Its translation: CASSLGSGYEQYF.